What follows describes a single T cell receptor (beta chain). Its cognate antigen is unknown. The CDR3 has 16 residues. The J segment lost 9 bases and the V segment lost 6 bases, leaving 14 bases of the junction unmatched. Germline CDR1 reads LNHDA; CDR2 reads SQIVND (reference sequence). The PCR ran on 60 Vbeta and 13 Jbeta primers. Assay: immunoSEQ multiplex PCR; the TCRdb copy retains only in-frame clones and omits some. The repertoire includes some 120,000 clones, about 80% of them detected once, and roughly 3% sits in the top ten. The source of the sample is a study of cytomegalovirus exposure and HLA in healthy donors. Study conclusions and caveats: High sensitivity and specificity were reportedly achieved when the classifier diagnosed cytomegalovirus status. Most sequenced TCRs were rare (though some public TCRs occurred in many donors).

The chain couples TRBV19 to TRBJ2-1, with 10 bases identical to TRBD2. This TCR was recovered from a male donor in good health and CMV-seronegative. The sequenced sample was PBMCs. The CDR3 DNA sequence: TGTGCCAGTAGAGAACCGGGACTAGCGCATTTGGGTGAGCAGTTCTTC. Encoded protein: CASREPGLAHLGEQFF.